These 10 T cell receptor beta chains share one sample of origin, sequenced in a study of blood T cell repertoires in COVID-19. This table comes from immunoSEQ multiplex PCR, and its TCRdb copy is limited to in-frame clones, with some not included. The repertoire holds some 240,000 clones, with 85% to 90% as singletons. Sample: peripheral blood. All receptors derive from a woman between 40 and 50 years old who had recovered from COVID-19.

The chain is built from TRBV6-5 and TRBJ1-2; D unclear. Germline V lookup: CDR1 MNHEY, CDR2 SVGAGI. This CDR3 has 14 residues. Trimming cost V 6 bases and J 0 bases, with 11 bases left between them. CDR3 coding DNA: TGTGCCAGCAGGCCGGCCGACACTAACTATGGCTACACCTTC. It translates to CASRPADTNYGYTF.

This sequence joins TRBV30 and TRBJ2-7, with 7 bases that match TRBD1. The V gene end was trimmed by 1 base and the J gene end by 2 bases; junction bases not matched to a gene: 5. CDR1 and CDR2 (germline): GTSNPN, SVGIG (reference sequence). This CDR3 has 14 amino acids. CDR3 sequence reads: CAWSEEGTAYEQYF. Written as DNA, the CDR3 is TGTGCCTGGAGTGAAGAGGGGACAGCCTACGAGCAGTACTTC.

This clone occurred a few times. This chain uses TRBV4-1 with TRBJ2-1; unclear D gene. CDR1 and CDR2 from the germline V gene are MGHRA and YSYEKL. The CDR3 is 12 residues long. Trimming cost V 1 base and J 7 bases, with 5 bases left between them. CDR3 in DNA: TGCGCCAGCAGCCAAGTCAATAATGAGCAGTTCTTC. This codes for CASSQVNNEQFF.

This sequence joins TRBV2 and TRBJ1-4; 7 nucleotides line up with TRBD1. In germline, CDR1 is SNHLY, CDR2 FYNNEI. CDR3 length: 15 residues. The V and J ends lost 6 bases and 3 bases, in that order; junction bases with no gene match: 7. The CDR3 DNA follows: TGTGCCAGCAGAGAAAGGACAGGAGCTAATGAAAAACTGTTTTTT. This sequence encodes CASRERTGANEKLFF.

In DNA, the CDR3 is TGTGCCAGCAGCGTAAGGGCTGATATAGCGGCCTTGAGCTACGGCGAGCAGTACGTC. Residues: CASSVRADIAALSYGEQYV. The chain combines TRBV9 with TRBJ2-7; a weak D match, TRBD2 (6 bases). CDR3 size: 19 residues. V shed 1 base and J shed 6 bases, with 29 bases lying between them. CDR1 is SGDLS and CDR2 is YYNGEE in the germline V gene.

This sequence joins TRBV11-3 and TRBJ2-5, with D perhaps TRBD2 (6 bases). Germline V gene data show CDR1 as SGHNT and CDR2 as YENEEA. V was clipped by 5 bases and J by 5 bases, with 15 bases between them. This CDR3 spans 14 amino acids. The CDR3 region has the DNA TGTGCCAGCAGCCCTCAACTAGCAGGGGAGACCCAGTACTTC. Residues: CASSPQLAGETQYF.

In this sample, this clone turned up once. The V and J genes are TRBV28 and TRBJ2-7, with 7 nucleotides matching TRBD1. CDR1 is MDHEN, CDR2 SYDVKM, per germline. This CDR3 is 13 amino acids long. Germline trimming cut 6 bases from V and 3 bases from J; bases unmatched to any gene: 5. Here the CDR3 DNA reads TGTGCCAGCAGCCCCGGGACAGTCTACGAGCAGTACTTC. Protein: CASSPGTVYEQYF.

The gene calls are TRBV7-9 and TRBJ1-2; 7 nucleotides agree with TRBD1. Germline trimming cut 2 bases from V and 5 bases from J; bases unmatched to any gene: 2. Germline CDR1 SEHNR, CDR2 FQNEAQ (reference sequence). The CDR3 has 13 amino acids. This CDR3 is CASSLPGGYGYTF. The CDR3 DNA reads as TGTGCCAGCAGCTTACCAGGGGGATATGGCTACACCTTC.

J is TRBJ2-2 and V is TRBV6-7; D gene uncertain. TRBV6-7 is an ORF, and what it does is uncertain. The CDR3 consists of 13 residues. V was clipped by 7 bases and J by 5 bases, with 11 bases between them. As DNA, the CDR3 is TGTGCCAGCATCTACTGCGATACCGGGGAGCTGTTTTTT. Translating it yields CASIYCDTGELFF.

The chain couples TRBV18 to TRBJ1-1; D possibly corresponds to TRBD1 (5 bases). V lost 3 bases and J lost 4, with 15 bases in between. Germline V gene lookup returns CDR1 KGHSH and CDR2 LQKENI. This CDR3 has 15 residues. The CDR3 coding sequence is TGTGCCAGCTCACCTCGGACGGGGGAGGGCACTGAAGCTTTCTTT. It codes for CASSPRTGEGTEAFF.